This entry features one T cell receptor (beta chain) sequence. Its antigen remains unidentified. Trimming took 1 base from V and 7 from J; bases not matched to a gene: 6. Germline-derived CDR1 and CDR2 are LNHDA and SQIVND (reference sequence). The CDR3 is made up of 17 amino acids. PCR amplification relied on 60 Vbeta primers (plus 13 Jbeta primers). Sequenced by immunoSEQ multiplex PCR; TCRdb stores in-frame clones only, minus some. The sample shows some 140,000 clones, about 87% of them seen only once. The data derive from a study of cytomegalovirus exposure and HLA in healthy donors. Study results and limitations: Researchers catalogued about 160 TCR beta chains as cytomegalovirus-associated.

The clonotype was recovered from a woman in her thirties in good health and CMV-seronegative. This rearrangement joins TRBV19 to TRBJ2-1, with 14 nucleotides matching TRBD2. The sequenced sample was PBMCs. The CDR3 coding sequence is TGTGCCAGTAGTATAGGACTAGCGGGAGGGCCGGGGAATGAGCAGTTCTTC. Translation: CASSIGLAGGPGNEQFF.